This T cell receptor beta chain comes out of a study of shared clonotypes between healthy human individuals (dated by TCRdb to 2018 to 2021). Study-level background: The cohort included three men and two women between 18 and 49 years of age. Between about 0.85 and 8.9 billion PBMCs per donor were obtained by leukapheresis. Blood TCR repertoires of a handful of healthy adults were deeply sequenced to estimate repertoire size and the extent of clonotype sharing between individuals. Libraries were prepared and TCR repertoires were sequenced by different laboratories using diverse techniques, in order to increase sequencing depth and limit assay-specific biases.

TCR CDR3 regions were amplified from genomic DNA by multiplex PCR using the deep immunoSEQ assay. Extracted genomic DNA from each cell subset was spread evenly across all wells of several immunoSEQ 96-well plates, with each plate serving as a replicate. For unsorted PBMC, approximately 0.3 ug of genomic DNA, equivalent to approximately 28,000 T cell genomes, went into each replicate PCR. Ten immunoSEQ deep assay plates were used to sequence the unsorted PBMC genomic DNA. The purified libraries were quantified using a Qubit 3.0 fluorometer, sized with a Bioanalyzer 2100, and then quantified again using the KAPA Library Quantification kit. Every immunoSEQ 96-well plate was sequenced on a separate single-read 150-cycle Illumina NextSeq 550 flow cell. As for how the authors treated the data: Because the immunoSEQ output included only junctional sequences and no quality scores, the filtering could not be the same as the filtering used for full-length reads. To assign V/J genes and CDR3, sequences were annotated using PyIR, a Python wrapper for IgBLAST v1.9, with IMGT germline references. Reads were removed for weak V/J assignments (E-value above 1e-6), missing CDR3, stop codons, out-of-frame junctions, or ambiguous translated residues. V3J clonotypes were defined as sequences sharing an identical inferred V gene, J gene, and CDR3 amino acid sequence. To compute the percentage overlap between repertoires, the number of shared unique clonotypes was divided by the size of the smaller repertoire. RTK rarefaction, the Chao1 estimator, and Recon v2.1 estimates of unobserved clonotypes were used to assess repertoire richness. The clones in this table, taken by TCRdb from immuneACCESS, are in-frame only. Not every clone is retained; where verified, under half of the shortfall comes from an unresolved V gene, and the cause of the rest is unknown. V and J calls and clone size are as listed in that table; D and trimming were resolved from the DNA. In this sample the table shows about 490,000 clones, roughly 80% of which occur a single time. The ten largest make up roughly 13% of the sample.

Germline trimming: 4 bases from V, 0 bases from J; junction bases outside gene matches: 4. The CDR3, cysteine through phenylalanine, is 18 amino acids long. Only the CDR3 portion is preserved as DNA: 54 bases, with reading frame beginning at the first base. CDR1 and CDR2, per the germline V gene (reference sequence), are SEHNR and FQNEAQ. The donors were healthy, HIV-negative adults who had no recently reported acute infections or vaccinations. Only Caucasian adults living in Nashville, Tennessee, USA were represented among the donors. For unsorted samples, tens of millions of PBMCs were counted, and genomic DNA was extracted using the QIAamp DNA Blood Mini kit. After blood collection by leukapheresis, PBMCs were isolated using Ficoll-Histopaque density gradient centrifugation and then cryopreserved in the vapor phase of liquid nitrogen. Study-wide findings and limitations: Because the study included only a small number of donors, the genetic and exposure-history diversity represented was limited. Sampling was restricted to blood, and TCR repertoires in tissue are likely to differ from TCR repertoires in blood. Pairwise subsampling led to the expectation that sequencing depth would affect the degree of clonotype sharing among donors.

This clone has just one count. This clone's antigen is unknown. No base-level quality is on record; no much larger clone is a single base apart. This same CDR3 is encoded by further DNA sequences in the sample. The rearranged segments are TRBV7-9 and TRBJ2-3; TRBD2 lines up with 16 middle nucleotides. The sequenced material came from PBMCs. The origin of this receptor is a middle-aged woman in good health. Some clones in this sample may be carry-over from other donors' samples. The CDR3 loop reads CASSSGLAGGPSTDTQYF. The DNA sequence follows: TGTGCCAGCAGCTCGGGACTAGCGGGAGGGCCCAGCACAGATACGCAGTATTTT.